These T cell receptor beta chains were read from a single sample in a study of CD8+CD57+ T cells in acquired aplastic anemia. TCRdb analysed the reads with MiXCR anew, one entry per CDR3 protein. Counted here are about 130,000 distinct CDR3 sequences, 48% occurring once; the ten biggest clones make up roughly 2.5%. Specimen: sorted CD4+, CD8+, or CD8+CD57+ T cells (not recorded which) from PBMCs. Receptor source: a human donor in good health, serving as a control. Each CDR3 is given with its conserved first and last residue.

TRBV24-1	TRBJ1-2	CATSDTINYGYTF
TRBV20-1	TRBJ2-7	CSASGQAYEQYF
TRBV24-1	TRBJ2-3	CATSALTSFGPDTQYF
TRBV24-1	TRBJ2-6	CATGGSGANVLTF
TRBV29-1	TRBJ1-5	CSTNLGDGALGNQPQHF
TRBV5-4	TRBJ1-2	CASSGGAYYGYTF
TRBV29-1	TRBJ2-1	CSVAPGQGAWEQFF
TRBV11-3	TRBJ1-2	CASSLDRDRGYGYTF
TRBV7-3	TRBJ1-2	CASSLTGSPYGYTF
TRBV10-3	TRBJ1-6	CAVHGTDNNSPLHF
TRBV12-3/TRBV12-4	TRBJ1-2	CASSSTIYGYTF
TRBV6-1	TRBJ2-2	CATSKDRDAGELFF
TRBV29-1	TRBJ2-5	CSVEGQRRQETQYF
TRBV30	TRBJ1-6	CAWSVQGDSPLHF
TRBV19	TRBJ2-3	CASRSPDTQYF
TRBV9	TRBJ1-6	CASSSPGHSPLHF
TRBV9	TRBJ2-2	CASSVVGQGSTGELFF
TRBV2	TRBJ2-7	CASSPNLPYEQYF
TRBV4-3	TRBJ1-5	CASSQEYLGADQPQHF
TRBV5-6	TRBJ2-7	CASSLWGIEQYF
TRBV5-6	TRBJ2-7	CASTVNPTGSYEQYF
TRBV29-1	TRBJ2-1	CSVVDLGSEQFF
TRBV28	TRBJ2-7	CASSSLGIYEQYF
TRBV20-1	TRBJ2-5	CSARGLGGQETQYF
TRBV6-1	TRBJ1-1	CASIRGQGGTEAFF
TRBV7-6	TRBJ2-7	CASSPDRNYEQYF
TRBV5-1	TRBJ2-7	CASSLGSSSSYEQYF
TRBV12-3/TRBV12-4	TRBJ2-1	CASSLALRTGSEQFF
TRBV7-9	TRBJ2-3	CASSTGDHLSTDTQYF
TRBV5-1	TRBJ2-1	CASSLASSGGVVFF
TRBV10-3	TRBJ2-7	CAIGGESTYEQYF
TRBV10-1	TRBJ2-6	CASSGGHGANVLTF
TRBV10-1	TRBJ2-1	CASSYTGTGSYNEQFF
TRBV20-1	TRBJ2-3	CSARGASMADTQYF
TRBV7-8	TRBJ1-4	CASSLFSGNEKLFF
TRBV5-1	TRBJ1-6	CASSLGAGDASPLHF
TRBV6-1	TRBJ1-2	CASRRGTLSYGYTF
TRBV11-2	TRBJ1-6	CASSIGQGAGYNSPLHF
TRBV18	TRBJ2-3	CASSPPGVSTDTQYF
TRBV18	TRBJ1-6	CASSPGLSNSPLHF
TRBV3-1	TRBJ1-1	CASSQDGHGTEAFF
TRBV10-3	TRBJ1-2	CAISETGAGNTF
TRBV29-1	TRBJ2-7	CSVLGGQGMDEQYF